This paragraph covers one T cell receptor (beta chain) sequence. Original handling: Estimation of nucleated cell counts relied on the amplification of reference gene primers. TCRdb's table, derived via immunoSEQ multiplex PCR, lists solely in-frame clones and lacks some. V, J and clone size derive from that table, while D and trimming were established from the DNA sequence. Here the sample spans hundreds of thousands of clones, around 89% being singletons. The sample comes from a study of blood T cell repertoires in COVID-19. Study overall: T cells, B-cell-depleted T cells, or PBMCs provided the cDNA or gDNA that served as material.

V shed 6 bases and J shed 5 bases, with 11 bases lying between them. The CDR3 runs 13 residues. This TCR was sampled from a woman aged 40 to 50 who had recovered from COVID-19. Sequencing used peripheral blood. The gene calls are TRBV12-3 or TRBV12-4 and TRBJ1-5; no clear D. In DNA, the CDR3 is TGTGCCAGCAGGAACCGCGGGGATCAGCCCCAGCATTTT. Its translation is CASRNRGDQPQHF.